Shown below are 7 T cell receptor beta chains from a single sample sequenced in a study of T cell responses to AZD1222 COVID-19 vaccine. Generated by immunoSEQ multiplex PCR, the TCRdb table keeps only in-frame clones and is missing some. The sample lists 110,000 to 150,000 clones, approximately 90% seen once, with roughly 2% in the top ten. The material was peripheral blood, obtained on day 0 of AZD1222 vaccination. These receptors were collected from an adult in good health.

The CDR3 is CATSQGNGYTF. CDR3 nucleotide sequence: TGTGCCACCAGCCAAGGAAATGGCTACACCTTC. The rearrangement uses TRBV15 and TRBJ1-2, with D hard to call. The germline V gene has CDR1 LNHNV and CDR2 YYDKDF (reference sequence). The CDR3 runs 11 residues. V was pared by 5 bases and J by 6 bases, with 7 bases between.

This clone was seen a few times. Mismatch with germline at one junction end may stem from a read error. This chain links TRBV4-1 with TRBJ2-2, with D perhaps TRBD2 (5 bases). This CDR3 has 16 residues. CDR1 is MGHRA, CDR2 YSYEKL, per germline. CDR3 coding DNA: TGCGCCCGCAGCCGCCAGGACTTGGTGCACACCGGGGAGCTGTTTTTT. Its translation: CARSRQDLVHTGELFF.

The rearrangement uses TRBV12-3 or TRBV12-4 and TRBJ2-7; 9 nucleotides agree with TRBD2. V shed 6 bases, J shed 2 bases, and the junction held 2 bases outside the gene matches. This CDR3 has 13 amino acids. The CDR3 loop is CASSRGGAYEQYF. The CDR3 DNA reads TGTGCCAGCAGCCGCGGGGGGGCCTACGAGCAGTACTTC.

The J gene is TRBJ1-2, the V gene TRBV2; D is possibly TRBD1 (5 bases). Per the germline V gene, CDR1 is SNHLY and CDR2 is FYNNEI. With 4 bases removed from V and 10 bases from J, the gap between germline ends came to 19 bases. The CDR3 totals 14 residues. The CDR3 sequence is CASSVAHLQGAYTF. CDR3 in DNA: TGTGCCAGCAGTGTTGCCCACCTTCAGGGTGCCTACACCTTC.

The V call is TRBV5-1, the J call TRBJ1-1; D ambiguous. The germline V gene has CDR1 SGHRS and CDR2 YFSETQ. CDR3 size: 14 residues. The V gene lost 0 bases and the J gene lost 4 bases, with 10 bases spanning the gap. The CDR3 DNA reads TGCGCCAGCAGCTTGGGTGGGTGGGGCACTGAAGCTTTCTTT. Amino acids: CASSLGGWGTEAFF.

The chain couples TRBV19 to TRBJ1-2, with 7 bases lining up with TRBD1. Losses at the gene ends were 7 bases for V and 2 bases for J; bases not matched to a gene: 7. Germline assignment: CDR1 LNHDA and CDR2 SQIVND (reference sequence). The CDR3 spans 14 residues. CDR3 bases: TGTGCCAGTAACCGGGACAGCTCGAACTATGGCTACACCTTC. Encoded protein: CASNRDSSNYGYTF.

There are a few counts of this clone. The rearrangement joins TRBV28 to TRBJ1-5, with D tentatively TRBD1 (6 bases). V was shortened by 1 base and J by 3 bases, with 7 bases between the two germline ends. This CDR3 spans 14 amino acids. CDR1 MDHEN and CDR2 SYDVKM come from the germline V gene. CDR3: CASSLYRANQPQHF. The DNA for the CDR3 is TGTGCCAGCAGTTTATACAGGGCCAATCAGCCCCAGCATTTT.